This entry features one TCR beta chain sequence. What it binds is not known. Germline CDR1 reads SEHNR; CDR2 reads FQNEAQ (reference sequence). Trimming pared 3 bases from V and 2 bases from J, leaving 13 bases between. CDR3 length equals 15 residues. This specimen comes from a study of identical twins. TCRdb called the 5' RACE reads again in MiXCR, with one record for every CDR3 protein. Of under 900,000 distinct CDR3 sequences listed, around a sixth are singletons. Study-wide results and limits: Cross-sectional statistics, not tracking of the same donors, supported the conclusions. Memory repertoires showed no such pattern, whereas abundant cord blood beta clonotypes carried fewer insertions.

This same sample was also taken into another study, of T cells expressing NK-cell markers. That paper adds: The TCR beta repertoires originated in sorted CD3+CD56+NKG2C+, CD3+CD56+NKG2C- and CD3+CD56-NKG2C+ T cells. Clones of NKG2C+ T cells that had expanded were of unclear HCMV specificity.

This TCR derives from a woman in her late teens or twenties in good health. The chain is built from TRBV7-9 and TRBJ1-2; D remains ambiguous. The sample consisted of PBMCs. The CDR3 loop is CASSFERGPNYGYTF. The DNA for the CDR3 is TGTGCCAGCAGCTTTGAGAGAGGACCCAACTATGGCTACACCTTC.